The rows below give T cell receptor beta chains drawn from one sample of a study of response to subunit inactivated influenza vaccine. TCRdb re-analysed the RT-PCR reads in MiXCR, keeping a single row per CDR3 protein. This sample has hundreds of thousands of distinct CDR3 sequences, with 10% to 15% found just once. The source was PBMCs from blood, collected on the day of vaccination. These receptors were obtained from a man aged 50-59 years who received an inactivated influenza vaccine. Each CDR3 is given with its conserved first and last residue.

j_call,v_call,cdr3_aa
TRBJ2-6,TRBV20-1,CSARKGLSGANVLTF
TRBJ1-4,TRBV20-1,CSATRNTNEKLFF
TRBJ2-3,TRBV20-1,CSARGELAGVVTQYF
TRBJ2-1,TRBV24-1,CTTRASLAARDNEQFF
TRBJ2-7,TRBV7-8,CASSPSLEQYF
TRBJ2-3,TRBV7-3,CASSPYRPGLATDTQYF
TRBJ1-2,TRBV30,CAWTVRHQGGYGYTF
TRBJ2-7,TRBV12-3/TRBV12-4,CASSFGGQSYEQYF
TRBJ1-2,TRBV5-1,CASSSTPRDSYGYTF
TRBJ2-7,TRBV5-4,CASSLTTGTYEQYF
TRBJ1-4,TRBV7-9,CASSLDAGGGEKLFF
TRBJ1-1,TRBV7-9,CASSTGRKNTEAFF
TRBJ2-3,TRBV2,CASSEGGGPSTDTQYF
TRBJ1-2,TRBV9,CASSVGGDYTF
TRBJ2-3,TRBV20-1,CSAKGGGASDTQYF
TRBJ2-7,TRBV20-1,CSAFFPGQSYEQYF
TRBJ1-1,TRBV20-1,CSAVDTMNTEAFF
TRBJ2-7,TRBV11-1,CASEGQGLYEQYF
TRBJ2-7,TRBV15,CATSRDKGYELYF
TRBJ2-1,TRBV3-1,CASSQPRSIPGDAYYNEQFF
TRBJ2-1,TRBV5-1,CASSLGGTGNNEQFF
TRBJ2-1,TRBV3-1,CASSTGNEQFF
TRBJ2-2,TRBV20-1,CSASGSPLGTGELFF
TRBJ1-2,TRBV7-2,CASSFSGYGYTF
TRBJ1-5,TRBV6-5,CASSYGGLNQPQHF
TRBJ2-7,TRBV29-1,CSGTVLYEQYF
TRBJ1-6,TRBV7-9,CASSLSTGSPLHF
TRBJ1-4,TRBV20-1,CSAAGGASEKLFF
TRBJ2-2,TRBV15,CATSRAGTGELFF
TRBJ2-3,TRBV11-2,CASSPRRGLDTQYF
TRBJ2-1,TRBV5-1,CASRRDTSSLSYNEQFF
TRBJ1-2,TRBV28,CARSLTRTGRGYTF
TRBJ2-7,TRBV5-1,CASSLAGDREQYF
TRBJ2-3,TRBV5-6,CASSSNIGSTDTQYF
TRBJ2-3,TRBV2,CASRYSTDTQYF
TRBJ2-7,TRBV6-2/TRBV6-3,CASTPGIQDEQYF
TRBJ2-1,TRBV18,CASLRQGGSNEQFF
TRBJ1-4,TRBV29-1,CSVEESAGNEKLFF
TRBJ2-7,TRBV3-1,CASSQGFGGPTYEQYF
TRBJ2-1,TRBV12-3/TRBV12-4,CASSLMSGSSYNEQFF
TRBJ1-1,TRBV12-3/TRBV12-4,CASSLNRENTEAFF
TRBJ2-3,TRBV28,CASTQGLITDTQYF
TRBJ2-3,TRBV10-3,CAISGVAGGPHTQYF
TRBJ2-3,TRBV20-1,CSAREPPVFHTQYF
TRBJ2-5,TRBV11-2,CASSPYLAGVQETQYF
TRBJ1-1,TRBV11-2,CASALGAPSEAFF
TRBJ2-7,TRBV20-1,CSAPKTSGITYEQYF
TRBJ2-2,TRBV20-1,CSASRVLAGELFF
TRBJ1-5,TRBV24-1,CATRGGGNQPQHF
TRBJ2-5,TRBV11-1,CASSSETDQETQYF
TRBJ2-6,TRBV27,CAISLSWAGDDSGANVLTF